The T cell receptor (beta chain) described here comes from a study of blood T cells in healthy people across ages. The people who gave samples were healthy Caucasians from Russia, aged about 6 to 100. General study results and limits: Donor CMV infection status was unknown, possibly confounding age-related changes in expanded clonotypes.

The germline V and J ends were trimmed by 1 base and 3 bases, with 14 bases remaining between them. The length of the CDR3 is 16 residues. Germline values: CDR1 SGHDT, CDR2 YYEEEE. The second PCR ran about 6 to 12 cycles with a sample-barcoded 5' primer and J-beta primers. CDR3-containing paired-end reads numbering at least 2.5 million came from each sample. TCRdb used MiXCR to reprocess the 5' RACE reads, holding one entry per CDR3 protein. The sample lists 800,000 to 900,000 distinct CDR3 sequences, approximately 65% seen once, with 25% to 30% in the top ten. Points on this clonotype: Its antigen is unknown.

This chain links TRBV5-6 with TRBJ2-4, with D possibly TRBD1 on 6 matching bases. The sequenced sample was blood. This TCR was sampled from a man aged 25 to 45 in good health. Written as DNA, the CDR3 is TGTGCCAGCAGCTTGCGGGGTGGGGGCGTCAAAAACATTCAGTACTTC. It codes for CASSLRGGGVKNIQYF.